The next 30 T cell receptor beta chains were all read from a single sample in a study of shared clonotypes between healthy human individuals. Method: immunoSEQ multiplex PCR; TCRdb's copy keeps in-frame clones and lacks some. This sample has a few million clones, with approximately 90% found just once. The specimen was naive CD4+ T cells sorted from blood. Stated subset: CD45RA+ positively selected. The receptors originated from a young man in good health.

V usage is TRBV19 and J usage is TRBJ2-2; 8 positions agree with TRBD1. Germline-derived CDR1 and CDR2 are LNHDA and SQIVND (reference sequence). Losses at the gene ends were 7 bases for V and 6 bases for J; bases not matched to a gene: 13. The CDR3 sequence is 16 residues long. In nucleotides, the CDR3 is TGTGCCAGTACCTATCGGACAGGGTGGGAGGCCGGGGAGCTGTTTTTT. Translated, it gives CASTYRTGWEAGELFF.

Of note for this clone: Other DNA sequences of this sample code for an identical CDR3. The chain combines TRBV19 with TRBJ2-3; the match to TRBD2 covers 11 bases. This CDR3 is 14 amino acids long. With 9 bases clipped from V and 0 bases from J, the junction kept 2 bases outside the gene matches. Per the germline V gene, CDR1 is LNHDA and CDR2 is SQIVND (reference sequence). CDR3 amino acids: CASRTSGSTDTQYF. DNA for the CDR3: TGTGCCAGCAGGACTAGCGGGAGCACAGATACGCAGTATTTT.

V gene TRBV5-1 combines with J gene TRBJ1-1; D call uncertain. V dropped 4 bases and J dropped 0 bases, with 19 bases sitting between them. The CDR3 is made up of 17 amino acids. Germline V gene sequence: CDR1 SGHRS, CDR2 YFSETQ. CDR3 protein: CASSLLARDTMNTEAFF. The CDR3 DNA is TGCGCCAGCAGCCTTCTGGCTAGAGACACCATGAACACTGAAGCTTTCTTT.

This chain links TRBV7-2 with TRBJ2-3; 14 bases fit TRBD2. The CDR3 covers 17 residues. V shed 0 bases, J shed 5 bases, and the junction held 4 bases outside the gene matches. In germline, CDR1 is SGHTA, CDR2 FQGNSA. The CDR3 region has the DNA TGTGCCAGCAGCTTAGCGGGGGGACTAGCGGGAGTAGATACGCAGTATTTT. Translated: CASSLAGGLAGVDTQYF. Looking up the rest from reference TRBV7-2 and TRBJ2-3 gives the full variable domain: GAGVSQSPSNKVTEKGKDVELRCDPISGHTALYWYRQSLGQGLEFLIYFQGNSAPDKSGLPSDRFSAERTGGSVSTLTIQRTQQEDSAVYLCASSLAGGLAGVDTQYFGPGTRLTVL.

This clone was recorded once. This chain uses TRBV9 with TRBJ2-3; 10 nucleotides line up with TRBD2. Germline CDR1 SGDLS, CDR2 YYNGEE. The V and J ends lost 3 bases and 2 bases, in that order; junction bases with no gene match: 9. This CDR3 is 17 amino acids long. CDR3 amino acids: CASSGQAGGRLTDTQYF. CDR3 DNA: TGTGCCAGCAGCGGCCAAGCGGGAGGGCGACTCACAGATACGCAGTATTTT. The full variable domain, its missing parts supplied by reference TRBV9 and TRBJ2-3, is DSGVTQTPKHLITATGQRVTLRCSPRSGDLSVYWYQQSLDQGLQFLIQYYNGEERAKGNILERFSAQQFPDLHSELNLSSLELGDSALYFCASSGQAGGRLTDTQYFGPGTRLTVL.

To note about this clone: The sample contains more than one DNA sequence encoding this CDR3. The chain employs TRBV2 and TRBJ2-7, with D possibly matching TRBD2 (6 bases). The V end was cut by 6 bases, the J end by 3 bases, with 6 bases between. This CDR3 region has 11 residues. Germline CDR1 reads SNHLY; CDR2 reads FYNNEI. CDR3 in DNA: TGTGCCAGCAGCGGGAGCTACGAGCAGTACTTC. Its translation is CASSGSYEQYF.

J is TRBJ1-1 and V is TRBV18; a weak D match, TRBD1 (6 bases). Between the trimmed V and J ends, which lost 5 bases and 5 bases, there was a span of 12 bases. Germline CDR1 and CDR2: KGHSH and LQKENI. There are 13 residues in the CDR3. The CDR3 region is CASSGKGGTEAFF. CDR3 in DNA: TGTGCCAGCTCAGGGAAAGGGGGGACTGAAGCTTTCTTT.

The chain carries TRBV7-2 and TRBJ1-5, with TRBD1 matching 9 bases. Germline loops: CDR1 SGHTA, CDR2 FQGNSA. This CDR3 contains 14 residues. The ends lost 5 bases at V and 5 bases at J; junction bases unmatched: 4. The CDR3 DNA reads TGTGCCAGCAGCCAGAGGACAGGGGATCAGCCCCAGCATTTT. Translated, it gives CASSQRTGDQPQHF.

The chain carries TRBV7-9 and TRBJ2-7; TRBD1 aligns across 8 bases. The CDR3 is 13 amino acids. Germline V gene lookup returns CDR1 SEHNR and CDR2 FQNEAQ (reference sequence). The J segment lost 9 bases and the V segment lost 5 bases, leaving 9 bases of the junction unmatched. The CDR3 DNA follows: TGTGCCAGCAGCCCCAGAACAGGGGGAGTGCAGTACTTC. This sequence encodes CASSPRTGGVQYF.

Written as DNA, the CDR3 is TGCGCCAGCAGCTGGGGGGCTGATAGGGAGACCCAGTACTTC. Encoded protein: CASSWGADRETQYF. The chain couples TRBV5-1 to TRBJ2-5; TRBD1 or TRBD2 may be the D gene (6 bases each). Trimming cost V 3 bases and J 5 bases, with 14 bases left between them. CDR3 length: 14 amino acids. CDR1 is SGHRS and CDR2 is YFSETQ in the germline V gene.

The chain employs TRBV28 and TRBJ2-2, with 9 nucleotides matching TRBD1. V lost 3 bases and J lost 5; bases outside the gene matches: 4. The germline CDR1 and CDR2 sequences are MDHEN and SYDVKM. CDR3 length equals 15 residues. The CDR3 spells CASSFWDRVTGELFF. In DNA form, the CDR3 reads TGTGCCAGCAGTTTTTGGGACAGGGTTACCGGGGAGCTGTTTTTT.

This clone was seen only a few times. Germline and junction disagree at one end, which may indicate a read error. The genes are TRBV4-1 and TRBJ1-1; D not certain. CDR1 and CDR2 (germline): MGHRA, YSYEKL. CDR3 length: 17 residues. In nucleotides, the CDR3 is TGCGCCAGCAGACAAGCGACCGAGCGACACCTAGACACTGAAGCTTTCTTT. Amino acid sequence: CASRQATERHLDTEAFF.

This clone has a handful of counts. The CDR3 protein is CASSQEGFGNTIYF. The CDR3 nucleotides read TGCGCCAGCAGCCAAGAAGGATTTGGAAACACCATATATTTT. This chain uses TRBV4-1 with TRBJ1-3; D gene ambiguous. The germline V gene encodes CDR1 MGHRA and CDR2 YSYEKL. Trimming left V 0 bases short and J 3 bases short, with 6 bases between. The CDR3 extends over 14 amino acids.

The chain has TRBV12-5 and TRBJ1-2; D not resolved. This CDR3 comprises 14 residues. The germline V and J ends were trimmed by 1 base and 0 bases, with 6 bases remaining between them. Per the germline V gene, CDR1 is LGHNT and CDR2 is FRNRAP. The CDR3 sequence is CASGLGTPNYGYTF. The CDR3 DNA is TGTGCTAGTGGTTTGGGAACACCTAACTATGGCTACACCTTC.

The CDR3 region is CAGIGTNQPQHF. The CDR3 nucleotides are TGCGCCGGCATCGGTACCAATCAGCCCCAGCATTTT. The chain joins TRBV10-1 to TRBJ1-5; the D is unclear. The CDR3 loop spans 12 amino acids. The V end was cut by 11 bases, the J end by 3 bases, with 11 bases between. Germline CDR1 is WNHNN and CDR2 is SYGVQD (reference sequence).

As concerns this clone: Distinct nucleotide sequences in the sample also encode this CDR3. The V and J genes are TRBV30 and TRBJ2-3; D is unresolved. Trimming left V 1 base short and J 0 bases short, with 5 bases between. This CDR3 has 13 amino acids. Germline V gene lookup returns CDR1 GTSNPN and CDR2 SVGIG (reference sequence). CDR3: CAWSDGSTDTQYF. The CDR3 bases are TGTGCCTGGAGTGACGGTAGCACAGATACGCAGTATTTT.

V and J are TRBV30 and TRBJ2-4; no firm D call. The CDR3 has 12 residues. Germline V gives CDR1 GTSNPN, CDR2 SVGIG (reference sequence). V was pared by 4 bases and J by 9 bases, with 13 bases between. The CDR3 sequence: CAWKSIWGIQYF. The CDR3 DNA reads TGTGCCTGGAAAAGCATCTGGGGCATTCAGTACTTC.

The V gene is TRBV19, the J gene TRBJ1-3; D is perhaps TRBD1 (6 bases). The CDR3 is 15 residues long. V was clipped by 10 bases and J by 0 bases, with 16 bases between them. Germline CDR1 and CDR2: LNHDA and SQIVND (reference sequence). The CDR3 DNA is TGTGCCACCAGGACAGATACTACCTCTGGAAACACCATATATTTT. It yields the protein CATRTDTTSGNTIYF.

The rearrangement links TRBV4-1 to TRBJ2-1; the D gene is possibly TRBD1 (5 bases). CDR3 length: 16 residues. The germline CDR1 and CDR2 sequences are MGHRA and YSYEKL. The germline V and J ends were trimmed by 1 base and 4 bases, with 14 bases remaining between them. This CDR3 reads CASSQVGRGRYNEQFF. The CDR3 DNA sequence: TGCGCCAGCAGCCAAGTGGGTAGGGGCCGTTACAATGAGCAGTTCTTC.

This chain links TRBV5-1 with TRBJ1-2; D remains unclear. Germline V gene data show CDR1 as SGHRS and CDR2 as YFSETQ. V lost 0 bases, J lost 4 bases, and 10 bases lay in between. This CDR3 has 14 residues. DNA for the CDR3: TGCGCCAGCAGCTTGGAACGGGCCGCCTATGGCTACACCTTC. It encodes CASSLERAAYGYTF.

The rearrangement joins TRBV10-3 to TRBJ2-2; 13 bases match TRBD2. CDR3 length: 15 residues. Germline loops: CDR1 ENHRY, CDR2 SYGVKD. Trimming took 4 bases from V and 11 from J; bases not matched to a gene: 7. The CDR3 reads CAISGGLAGPGELFF. DNA for the CDR3: TGTGCCATCAGTGGGGGACTAGCGGGACCGGGAGAGCTGTTTTTT.

Written as DNA, the CDR3 is TGTGCCAGCAGCCCCGGGTCGGGGACTGGGGGGGAGACCCAGTACTTC. Its protein is CASSPGSGTGGETQYF. The chain employs TRBV7-2 and TRBJ2-5, with D possibly being TRBD2 (6 bases). V gave up 5 bases and J gave up 5 bases, with 21 bases separating them. The CDR3 is 16 residues long. Germline-derived CDR1 and CDR2 are SGHTA and FQGNSA.

The gene calls are TRBV19 and TRBJ1-4; D possibly corresponds to TRBD1 (5 bases). Germline lookup yields CDR1 LNHDA and CDR2 SQIVND (reference sequence). The CDR3 sequence is 13 residues long. Trimming removed 3 bases at V and 8 bases at J, with 10 bases between. This CDR3 is CASSIRDGEKLFF. The DNA for the CDR3 is TGTGCCAGTAGTATCCGGGACGGAGAAAAACTGTTTTTT.

The chain has TRBV19 and TRBJ2-7; D is uncertain. Germline CDR1 is LNHDA and CDR2 is SQIVND (reference sequence). This CDR3 comprises 13 residues. V lost 5 bases to trimming and J lost 0 bases, with 8 bases between them. CDR3 protein: CASSLGNSYEQYF. The CDR3 region has the DNA TGTGCCAGTAGTTTGGGTAACTCCTACGAGCAGTACTTC.

The chain joins TRBV2 to TRBJ1-4, with a tentative D call TRBD1 (5 bases). The V end lost 9 bases, the J end lost 7 bases, and 15 bases lay between the germline ends. Per germline, CDR1 SNHLY and CDR2 FYNNEI. The CDR3 totals 13 residues. CDR3 DNA sequence: TGTGCCAGGTCGGCTCCTAGGGGTGAAAAACTGTTTTTT. It yields the protein CARSAPRGEKLFF.

As regards this clone: This sample also contains other DNA sequences that code for the same CDR3. The gene calls are TRBV7-9 and TRBJ2-3, with 14 bases fitting TRBD2. The germline gives CDR1 SEHNR, CDR2 FQNEAQ (reference sequence). The CDR3 length is 17 residues. Trimming removed 5 bases from V and 0 bases from J; junction bases left unmatched: 4. The CDR3 bases are TGTGCCAGCAGCCCGGGACTAGCGGGGGCTAGCACAGATACGCAGTATTTT. Amino acid sequence: CASSPGLAGASTDTQYF. Full variable domain (rest looked up from reference TRBV7-9 and TRBJ2-3): DTGVSQNPRHKITKRGQNVTFRCDPISEHNRLYWYRQTLGQGPEFLTYFQNEAQLEKSRLLSDRFSAERPKGSFSTLEIQRTEQGDSAMYLCASSPGLAGASTDTQYFGPGTRLTVL.

CDR3 nucleotide sequence: TGTGCGCCAGAAGGGGGGATCGAGACCCAGTACTTC. Translation: CAPEGGIETQYF. The rearrangement joins TRBV30 to TRBJ2-5; possibly TRBD1 or TRBD2 for D (6 bases each). The CDR3 contains 12 residues. Germline values: CDR1 GTSNPN, CDR2 SVGIG (reference sequence).

V usage is TRBV18 and J usage is TRBJ2-5; D call uncertain. Per germline, CDR1 KGHSH and CDR2 LQKENI. CDR3 length equals 16 residues. V was trimmed by 6 bases and J by 4 bases, leaving 21 bases between them. CDR3 residues: CASSRMARIMGETQYF. CDR3 nucleotide sequence: TGTGCCAGCTCTCGCATGGCCCGAATCATGGGAGAGACCCAGTACTTC.

V usage is TRBV7-8 and J usage is TRBJ1-3, with D hard to call. Trimming pared 3 bases from V and 0 bases from J, leaving 15 bases between. Germline assignment: CDR1 SGHVS and CDR2 FQNEAQ. CDR3 size: 17 residues. The CDR3 DNA follows: TGTGCCAGCAGCTTCCCTCCCGGTGAAATCTCTGGAAACACCATATATTTT. It codes for CASSFPPGEISGNTIYF.

The rearrangement uses TRBV27 and TRBJ1-2; 7 nucleotides match TRBD1. Per germline, CDR1 MNHEY and CDR2 SMNVEV (reference sequence). V shed 3 bases, J shed 3 bases, and the junction held 4 bases outside the gene matches. This CDR3 is 14 amino acids long. The CDR3 sequence: CASSFSGGYYGYTF. The CDR3 region has the DNA TGTGCCAGCAGTTTCTCAGGGGGTTACTATGGCTACACCTTC.